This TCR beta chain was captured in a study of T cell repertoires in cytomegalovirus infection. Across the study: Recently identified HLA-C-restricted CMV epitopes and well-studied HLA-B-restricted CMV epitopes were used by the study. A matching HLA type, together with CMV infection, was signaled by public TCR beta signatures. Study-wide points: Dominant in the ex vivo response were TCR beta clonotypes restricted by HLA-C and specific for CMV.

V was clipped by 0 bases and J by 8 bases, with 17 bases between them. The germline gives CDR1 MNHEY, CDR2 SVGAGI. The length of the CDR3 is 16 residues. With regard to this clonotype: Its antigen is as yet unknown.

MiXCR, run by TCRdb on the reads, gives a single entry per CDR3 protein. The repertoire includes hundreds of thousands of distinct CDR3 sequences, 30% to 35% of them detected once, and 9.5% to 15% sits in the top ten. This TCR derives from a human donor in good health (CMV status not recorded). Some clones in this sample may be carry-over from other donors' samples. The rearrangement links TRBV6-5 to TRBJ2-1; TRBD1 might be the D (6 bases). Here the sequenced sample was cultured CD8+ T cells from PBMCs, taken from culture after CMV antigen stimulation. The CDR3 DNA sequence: TGTGCCAGCAGTTACTCGGGGACATGGCGTATCTATGAGCAGTTCTTC. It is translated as CASSYSGTWRIYEQFF.